These 11 T cell receptor beta chains originate from one sample sequenced in a study of PD-1 blockade in classical Hodgkin lymphoma. The time point: cycle 4 day 1 (C4D1), after less than seven weeks of nivolumab. Every patient was affected by relapse after autologous stem cell transplantation, while exposure to brentuximab vedotin was not uniform. The protocol was immunoSEQ multiplex PCR, while the TCRdb copy is restricted to in-frame clones and leaves out a portion. The data contain over 75,000 clones, 90% of them singletons. The sample was peripheral blood mononuclear cells (PBMCs), taken before the fourth cycle of nivolumab. The receptors were gathered from a human donor with classical Hodgkin lymphoma.

With regard to this clone: The same CDR3 is also encoded by other DNA sequences in this sample. The chain couples TRBV19 to TRBJ2-7; TRBD1 agrees at 9 bases. The CDR3 covers 15 residues. Looked up from germline, CDR1 is LNHDA and CDR2 is SQIVND (reference sequence). With 4 bases clipped from V and 4 bases from J, the junction kept 8 bases outside the gene matches. CDR3 sequence reads: CASSTGTGSPYEQYF. CDR3 nucleotides: TGTGCCAGTAGTACTGGGACAGGGTCGCCGTACGAGCAGTACTTC. Based on the CDR3 plus reference TRBV19 and TRBJ2-7, the full variable domain is DGGITQSPKYLFRKEGQNVTLSCEQNLNHDAMYWYRQDPGQGLRLIYYSQIVNDFQKGDIAEGYSVSREKKESFPLTVTSAQKNPTAFYLCASSTGTGSPYEQYFGPGTRLTVT.

The chain links TRBV29-1 to TRBJ2-2; D unresolved. The CDR3 is 11 residues long. V was pared by 6 bases and J by 9 bases, with 11 bases between. CDR1 is SQVTM, CDR2 ANQGSEA, per germline. CDR3 bases: TGCAGCGTCCTGTTGGGCCGGGAGCTGTTTTTT. Amino acid sequence: CSVLLGRELFF.

Only one count was recorded for this clone. The chain has TRBV9 and TRBJ1-4; D is ambiguous. This CDR3 comprises 14 residues. Per the germline V gene, CDR1 is SGDLS and CDR2 is YYNGEE. The ends were cut back, 5 bases at V and 0 bases at J, with 8 bases in the middle. CDR3 region: CASSLLPTNEKLFF. The CDR3 region has the DNA TGTGCCAGCAGTTTACTCCCAACTAATGAAAAACTGTTTTTT. Full variable domain (outside the CDR3, taken from reference TRBV9 and TRBJ1-4): DSGVTQTPKHLITATGQRVTLRCSPRSGDLSVYWYQQSLDQGLQFLIQYYNGEERAKGNILERFSAQQFPDLHSELNLSSLELGDSALYFCASSLLPTNEKLFFGSGTQLSVL.

The V and J genes are TRBV4-1 and TRBJ2-3; TRBD2 matches at 10 bases. This CDR3 spans 15 amino acids. The V segment lost 0 bases and the J segment 5 bases; nucleotides outside the gene matches: 2. Germline CDR1 and CDR2: MGHRA and YSYEKL. The CDR3 bases are TGCGCCAGCAGCCAAGAAGCGGGGGGGTTAGATACGCAGTATTTT. Amino acids: CASSQEAGGLDTQYF.

The chain recombines TRBV9 with TRBJ2-7; unclear D gene. This CDR3 region has 13 residues. V lost 3 bases, J lost 6 bases, and 13 bases lay in between. Germline-derived CDR1 and CDR2 are SGDLS and YYNGEE. CDR3: CASSASRWIEQYF. The CDR3 bases are TGTGCCAGCAGCGCATCCCGGTGGATCGAGCAGTACTTC.

In its sample, this clone was seen once. The chain couples TRBV30 to TRBJ2-2; no definite D call. Deletions cut 0 bases from V and 5 bases from J, with 13 bases between. The CDR3 has 15 amino acids. Germline V lookup: CDR1 GTSNPN, CDR2 SVGIG (reference sequence). This CDR3 reads CAWSVPPQWTGELFF. The DNA for the CDR3 is TGTGCCTGGAGTGTACCCCCCCAATGGACCGGGGAGCTGTTTTTT.

This chain uses TRBV30 with TRBJ2-4; D is unclear. Trimming removed 7 bases at V and 0 bases at J, with 13 bases between. CDR1 is GTSNPN, CDR2 SVGIG, per germline (reference sequence). CDR3 length equals 14 residues. CDR3 nucleotide sequence: TGTGCCTTGGCTCGGAACGTAGCCAAAAACATTCAGTACTTC. Amino acid sequence: CALARNVAKNIQYF.

The chain carries TRBV7-9 and TRBJ2-7; tentative D call: TRBD2 (6 bases). The CDR3 has 14 amino acids. Germline V CDR1 and CDR2: SEHNR, FQNEAQ (reference sequence). Trimming shortened V by 6 bases and J by 5 bases, and 17 bases separated the two germline ends. The CDR3 coding sequence is TGTGCCAGCAGTCCAACTAGCTCTCGGGACGAGCAGTACTTC. Translated: CASSPTSSRDEQYF.

The gene calls are TRBV28 and TRBJ2-3, with a possible D match to TRBD1 (5 bases). V was clipped by 8 bases and J by 2 bases, with 11 bases between them. The CDR3 runs to 13 residues. Germline-derived CDR1 and CDR2 are MDHEN and SYDVKM. DNA for the CDR3: TGTGCCAGCTTTCAGGGTTCCACAGATACGCAGTATTTT. Protein sequence: CASFQGSTDTQYF.

J is TRBJ1-2 and V is TRBV28; 7 bases are a match to TRBD1. This CDR3 has 15 amino acids. J gave up 6 bases and V 6 bases, and 13 bases lay outside the gene matches. Germline CDR1 MDHEN, CDR2 SYDVKM. CDR3 sequence: CASRPTHGTENGYTF. The DNA of the CDR3 is TGTGCCAGCAGACCTACGCACGGGACAGAGAATGGCTACACCTTC.

The CDR3 is CASSPGQRGYEQYF. CDR3 bases: TGCGCCAGCAGCCCCGGACAGCGAGGTTACGAGCAGTACTTC. The chain joins TRBV4-3 to TRBJ2-7; a possible D gene is TRBD1 (6 bases). Germline-derived CDR1 and CDR2 are LGHNA and YSLEER. V was pared by 4 bases and J by 4 bases, with 14 bases between. The CDR3 covers 14 residues.